This T cell receptor (beta chain) stems from a study of blood T cell repertoires in COVID-19. About the study: From the United States, Italy and Spain came samples of acute and convalescent COVID-19. T cells, B-cell-depleted T cells, or PBMCs provided the cDNA or gDNA that served as material.

Study processing details: From reference gene primer amplification, estimates of nucleated cell counts were derived. The data were produced by immunoSEQ multiplex PCR, yet TCRdb's version contains in-frame clones alone and is incomplete. From that table come the V and J calls and clone size; the DNA was used to work out D and trimming. The repertoire includes over 150,000 clones, 85% of them detected once, and 6.5% to 9% sits in the top ten. V lost 3 bases, J lost 0 bases, and 11 bases lay in between. The CDR3 length is 16 residues. Germline lookup yields CDR1 ENHRY and CDR2 SYGVKD. Seattle's cohort entered during active infection and was followed longitudinally.

This TCR was sampled from a woman of 80 years or more with COVID-19, enrolled during active disease. J is TRBJ1-4 and V is TRBV10-3, with D possibly TRBD1 on 5 matching bases. The sequencing sample was made of peripheral blood. In nucleotides, the CDR3 is TGTGCCATCAGTGACAGGGATCGGTCAACTAATGAAAAACTGTTTTTT. Its translation is CAISDRDRSTNEKLFF.